These T cell receptor beta chains were read from a single sample in a study of blood T cells in healthy people across ages. TCRdb recomputed calls from the 5' RACE reads with MiXCR, one row per CDR3 protein. Among around 1.5 million distinct CDR3 sequences, 42% were seen once, and the ten largest hold roughly 7.9%. Material: blood. These receptors were obtained from a woman aged 18-29 years in good health. Each CDR3 is given with its conserved first and last residue. D genes are given only for firm matches. Rows may omit the clone size; those that give it use once, few, many or a size class.

CDR3 length,V gene,J gene,D gene,clone size,CDR3 DNA,CDR3 protein
14,TRBV29-1,TRBJ2-2,TRBD1,NA,TGCAGCGCCAGGACAGGACCGAACACCGGGGAGCTGTTTTTT,CSARTGPNTGELFF
12,TRBV6-6,TRBJ1-6,NA,few,TGTGCCAGCAGGTCAGGTCAGCCACCCCTCCACTTT,CASRSGQPPLHF
13,TRBV7-8,TRBJ1-1,NA,once,TGTGCCAGCAGCGTAGCCGGGGACTACGAAGCTTTCTTT,CASSVAGDYEAFF
13,TRBV6-2/TRBV6-3,TRBJ1-1,NA,few,TGTGCCGGAGCAGTAGGTGTTAGCACTGAAGCTTTCTTT,CAGAVGVSTEAFF
15,TRBV9,TRBJ2-1,TRBD2,NA,TGTGCCAGCAGCGTCGGGACTAGCGGGGGTTCTGAGCAGTTCTTC,CASSVGTSGGSEQFF
15,TRBV4-2,TRBJ2-1,TRBD2,few,TGTGCCAGCAGCCAACATCTAGCGGGGAACAATGAGCAGTTCTTC,CASSQHLAGNNEQFF
14,TRBV7-2,TRBJ2-7,NA,NA,TGTGCCAGCAGCCTCCGACAGGACTCCTACGAGCAGTACTTC,CASSLRQDSYEQYF
16,TRBV4-2,TRBJ2-7,TRBD2,NA,TGTGCCAGCAGCCCCGGGACTAGCGGGGTTGCGTACGAGCAGTACTTC,CASSPGTSGVAYEQYF
12,TRBV6-5,TRBJ1-6,NA,few,TGTGCCAGCACCTCAGGGGCTTCACCCCTCCACTTT,CASTSGASPLHF
12,TRBV12-5,TRBJ2-1,NA,NA,TGTGCTAGCCGGGGGCACTACACTGAGCAGTTCTTC,CASRGHYTEQFF
11,TRBV30,TRBJ1-2,NA,NA,TGTGCCTGGGCCGCAGGTGGTGGCTACACCTTC,CAWAAGGGYTF
15,TRBV7-2,TRBJ2-7,TRBD1,once,TGTGCCAGCTTGGATGGGACAGCCCTTTACAATGAGCAGTACTTC,CASLDGTALYNEQYF
12,TRBV2,TRBJ1-2,NA,few,TGTGCCAGCAGTGAAGCGCTGGGGAGCTACACCTTC,CASSEALGSYTF
13,TRBV6-1,TRBJ2-5,NA,few,TGTGCCAGCTATAAGGAAAGCCAAGAGACCCAGTACTTC,CASYKESQETQYF
13,TRBV20-1,TRBJ2-1,NA,few,TGCAGTGCGGTATCCAGCTCCTACAATGAGCAGTTCTTC,CSAVSSSYNEQFF
16,TRBV2,TRBJ2-1,NA,NA,TGTGCCAGCAGTCAACAGGGGGGGTTAGCGTACAATGAGCAGTTCTTC,CASSQQGGLAYNEQFF
14,TRBV6-1,TRBJ1-2,TRBD1,NA,TGTGCCAGCAGTGAATCGGTGACAGGGGGCAGTTACACCTTC,CASSESVTGGSYTF
18,TRBV28,TRBJ2-1,TRBD2,few,TGTGCCAGCAGTTTCGGGACTAGCGGGGGACCGTCCTACAATGAGCAGTTCTTC,CASSFGTSGGPSYNEQFF
18,TRBV20-1,TRBJ2-1,TRBD2,NA,TGCAGTGCTAGAGATTTTAGACTAGCGGAATCCCGGGGCAATGAGCAGTTCTTC,CSARDFRLAESRGNEQFF
15,TRBV14,TRBJ2-4,NA,few,TGTGCCAGCAGCCAAGGGCAGGGTTCCTACAATGAGCAGTACTTC,CASSQGQGSYNEQYF
13,TRBV3-1,TRBJ2-2,NA,NA,TGTGCCGGCAGCCAACCAGGGACCGGGGAGCTGTTTTTT,CAGSQPGTGELFF
13,TRBV27,TRBJ2-7,NA,NA,TGTGCCAGCAGTTCCAGGTCCAGGCGGGAGCAGTACTTC,CASSSRSRREQYF
16,TRBV5-1,TRBJ2-7,NA,NA,TGCGCCAGCAGCTCGGGCTCCGTGCAGGATTTCTACGAGCAGTACTTC,CASSSGSVQDFYEQYF
15,TRBV7-3,TRBJ2-5,TRBD1,NA,TGTGCCAGCAGCTTCAGGGGGTACCGCGGGGAGACCCAGTACTTC,CASSFRGYRGETQYF
14,TRBV4-1,TRBJ1-1,TRBD1,NA,TGCGCCAGCACCTGGGACGCGGGACAGGGCGAAGCTTTCTTT,CASTWDAGQGEAFF
18,TRBV3-1,TRBJ2-1,TRBD1,NA,TGTGCCAGCAGCCGCCAGCCCAAAGATTCGACAGGGGACAATGAGCAGTTCTTC,CASSRQPKDSTGDNEQFF
15,TRBV6-5,TRBJ2-7,TRBD1,many,TGTGCCAGCAGTTTACAGGGGGGAAGCTCCTACGAGCAGTACTTC,CASSLQGGSSYEQYF
17,TRBV12-3/TRBV12-4,TRBJ1-1,NA,NA,TGTGCCAGCAGTATAGGGTGGGGAGCACTCATGAACACTGAAGCTTTCTTT,CASSIGWGALMNTEAFF
17,TRBV21-1,TRBJ2-3,NA,few,TGTGCCAGCAGCGAGCGGTGGCGGGAGGGCCCCACAGATACGCAGTATTTT,CASSERWREGPTDTQYF
16,TRBV7-2,TRBJ2-7,TRBD2,few,TGTGCCAGCAGCGCCTCCGGGACTAGCGGACGCTACGAGCAGTACTTC,CASSASGTSGRYEQYF
16,TRBV19,TRBJ2-2,NA,NA,TGTGCCAGTAGTTTAAGCTCCCCCTGGGTAGGCGGGGAGCTGTTTTTT,CASSLSSPWVGGELFF
13,TRBV20-1,TRBJ2-7,NA,NA,TGCAGCGCGCCTGCTCAGGCAGGCTACGAGCAGTACTTC,CSAPAQAGYEQYF
17,TRBV24-1,TRBJ2-1,TRBD2,once,TGTGCCACCAGTGATTTCTTCGCTAGCGGGAACTACAATGAGCAGTTCTTC,CATSDFFASGNYNEQFF
13,TRBV2,TRBJ2-5,NA,few,TGTGCCAACTCCCTGGGGCGGCAAGAGACCCAGTACTTC,CANSLGRQETQYF
12,TRBV3-1,TRBJ2-5,NA,many,TGTGCCAGCAGCCAAGAACGGGAGACCCAGTACTTC,CASSQERETQYF
13,TRBV2,TRBJ1-2,NA,NA,TGTGCCAGCACTGAGACAGCTAACTATGGCTACACCTTC,CASTETANYGYTF
16,TRBV29-1,TRBJ1-3,NA,NA,TGCAGCGTTGAAGGTGACCTTACAGGGCCTGGAAACACCATATATTTT,CSVEGDLTGPGNTIYF
15,TRBV20-1,TRBJ2-3,TRBD2,NA,TGCAGTGCTCCTTGGACGGGAGGGGACCCAGATACGCAGTATTTT,CSAPWTGGDPDTQYF
22,TRBV5-1,TRBJ2-5,TRBD2,NA,TGCGCCAGCAGCTTGGCCGTGAGTAAATCGACTAGCGGGAGGGCGTACCAAGAGACCCAGTACTTC,CASSLAVSKSTSGRAYQETQYF
14,TRBV6-5,TRBJ2-5,NA,NA,TGTGCCAGCAGTTACTCGCAGCTCCAAGAGACCCAGTACTTC,CASSYSQLQETQYF
17,TRBV10-1,TRBJ2-5,NA,NA,TGCGCCAGCAGTGAGTACAGAGATCCCTTTAAGGAAGAGACCCAGTACTTC,CASSEYRDPFKEETQYF
14,TRBV6-5,TRBJ2-7,TRBD1,many,TGTGCCAGCAGTGTGGGACAGGGGGTGTACGAGCAGTACTTC,CASSVGQGVYEQYF
22,TRBV12-3/TRBV12-4,TRBJ2-3,TRBD2,NA,TGTGCCAGCAGTTTAGAACGGACCCGGGGACTAGCGGGGGGGCAGGGCACAGATACGCAGTATTTT,CASSLERTRGLAGGQGTDTQYF